The 3 T cell receptor beta chains below come from one sample, sequenced in a study of lymphopenia after photon versus proton radiotherapy. Clones were read by immunoSEQ multiplex PCR, and TCRdb kept only the in-frame ones, dropping some. Here the sample spans roughly 18,000 clones, 80% to 90% being singletons. The material sequenced was peripheral blood, taken from a patient treated with photon-based radiotherapy. The source of these receptors is a woman between 50 and 59 years old with pancreatic cancer.

V is TRBV2 and J is TRBJ2-3, with 8 bases identical to TRBD1. The germline V gene has CDR1 SNHLY and CDR2 FYNNEI. The trim removed 5 bases at V and 3 bases at J, leaving 4 bases unmatched. CDR3 length: 14 amino acids. CDR3 in DNA: TGTGCCAGCAGTCAACAGGGGGTGACAGATACGCAGTATTTT. Translated: CASSQQGVTDTQYF.

V and J are TRBV13 and TRBJ1-4; possibly TRBD1 for D (6 bases). Germline CDR1 is PRHDT and CDR2 is FYEKMQ (reference sequence). The V end lost 5 bases, the J end lost 7 bases, and 20 bases lay between the germline ends. The CDR3 contains 16 residues. This CDR3 is CASSPGRTAGREKLFF. The CDR3 DNA follows: TGTGCCAGCAGCCCCGGGAGGACAGCCGGACGTGAAAAACTGTTTTTT.

The rearrangement links TRBV19 to TRBJ2-1; 7 nucleotides align to TRBD1. The length of the CDR3 is 13 residues. CDR1 and CDR2 from the germline V gene are LNHDA and SQIVND (reference sequence). The J segment lost 6 bases and the V segment lost 3 bases, leaving 2 bases of the junction unmatched. The CDR3 nucleotides read TGTGCCAGTAGTATCTGGACAGGCAATGAGCAGTTCTTC. It is translated as CASSIWTGNEQFF.